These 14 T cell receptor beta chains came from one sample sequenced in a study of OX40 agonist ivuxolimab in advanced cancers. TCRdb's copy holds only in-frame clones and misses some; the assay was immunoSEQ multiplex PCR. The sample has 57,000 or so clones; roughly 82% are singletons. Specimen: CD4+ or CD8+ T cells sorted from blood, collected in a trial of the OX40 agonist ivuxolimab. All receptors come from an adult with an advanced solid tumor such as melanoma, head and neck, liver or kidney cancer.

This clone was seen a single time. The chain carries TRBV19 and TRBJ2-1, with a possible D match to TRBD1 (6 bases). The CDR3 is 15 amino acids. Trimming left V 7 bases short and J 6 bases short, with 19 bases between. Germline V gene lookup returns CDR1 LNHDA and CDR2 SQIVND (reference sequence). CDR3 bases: TGTGCCAGTACCCGTCCCGAGGGACACTTCAATGAGCAGTTCTTC. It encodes CASTRPEGHFNEQFF.

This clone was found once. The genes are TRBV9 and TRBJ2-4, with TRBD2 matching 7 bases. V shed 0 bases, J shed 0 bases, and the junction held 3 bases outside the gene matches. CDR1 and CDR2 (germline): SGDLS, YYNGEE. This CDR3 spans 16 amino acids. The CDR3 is CASSVEWGGAKNIQYF. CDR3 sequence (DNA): TGTGCCAGCAGCGTAGAATGGGGGGGAGCCAAAAACATTCAGTACTTC.

The CDR3 here is CASGTLGNEQFF. For the CDR3, the DNA is TGTGCCAGCGGGACCTTGGGGAATGAGCAGTTCTTC. The chain combines TRBV6-5 with TRBJ2-1, with D perhaps given as TRBD1 or TRBD2 (5 bases each). Germline V CDR1 and CDR2: MNHEY, SVGAGI. The CDR3 runs 12 residues. Trimming left V 8 bases short and J 7 bases short, with 12 bases between.

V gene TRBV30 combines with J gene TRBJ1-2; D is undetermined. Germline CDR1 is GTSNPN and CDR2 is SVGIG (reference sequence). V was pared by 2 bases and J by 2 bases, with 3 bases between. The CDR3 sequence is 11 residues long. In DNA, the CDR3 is TGTGCCTGGAGTCAAAACTATGGCTACACCTTC. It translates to CAWSQNYGYTF.

The CDR3 protein is CARGGLADNEQFF. The DNA of the CDR3 is TGTGCCCGAGGGGGACTAGCTGATAATGAGCAGTTCTTC. The chain combines TRBV30 with TRBJ2-1; 9 bases map to TRBD2. Per the germline V gene, CDR1 is GTSNPN and CDR2 is SVGIG (reference sequence). This CDR3 has 13 amino acids. With 8 bases clipped from V and 7 bases from J, the junction kept 9 bases outside the gene matches.

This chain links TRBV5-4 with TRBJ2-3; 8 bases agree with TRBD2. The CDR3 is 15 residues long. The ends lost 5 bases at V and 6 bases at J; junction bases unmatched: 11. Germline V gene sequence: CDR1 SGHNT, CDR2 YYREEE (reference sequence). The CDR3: CASSLRGEGLDTQYF. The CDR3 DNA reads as TGTGCCAGCAGTTTGCGGGGGGAAGGCCTTGATACGCAGTATTTT.

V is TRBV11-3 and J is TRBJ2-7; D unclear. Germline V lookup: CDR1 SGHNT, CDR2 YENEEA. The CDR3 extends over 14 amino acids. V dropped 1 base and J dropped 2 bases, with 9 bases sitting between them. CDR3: CASSLGNPPYEQYF. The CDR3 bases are TGTGCCAGCAGCTTAGGCAACCCTCCCTACGAGCAGTACTTC.

The CDR3 region is CASREGTALGTQYF. Here the CDR3 DNA reads TGTGCCAGCAGGGAGGGGACTGCGCTAGGGACCCAGTACTTC. This chain uses TRBV27 with TRBJ2-5; a weak D match, TRBD2 (6 bases). The CDR3 runs 14 residues. Germline assignment: CDR1 MNHEY and CDR2 SMNVEV (reference sequence). Trimming took off 6 bases at V and 7 bases at J, with 18 bases between the two ends.

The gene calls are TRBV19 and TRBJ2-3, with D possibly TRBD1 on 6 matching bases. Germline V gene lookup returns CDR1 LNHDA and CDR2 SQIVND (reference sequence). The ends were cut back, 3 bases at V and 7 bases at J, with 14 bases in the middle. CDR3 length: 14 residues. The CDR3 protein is CASSIRLQGHTQYF. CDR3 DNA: TGTGCCAGTAGTATCCGATTACAGGGCCATACGCAGTATTTT.

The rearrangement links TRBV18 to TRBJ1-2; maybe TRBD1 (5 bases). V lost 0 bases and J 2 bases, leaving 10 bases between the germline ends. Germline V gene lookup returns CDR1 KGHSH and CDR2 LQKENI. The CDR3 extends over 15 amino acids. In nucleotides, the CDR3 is TGTGCCAGCTCACCACCGGGGGAGTCAAACTATGGCTACACCTTC. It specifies CASSPPGESNYGYTF. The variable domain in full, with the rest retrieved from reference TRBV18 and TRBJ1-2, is NAGVMQNPRHLVRRRGQEARLRCSPMKGHSHVYWYRQLPEEGLKFMVYLQKENIIDESGMPKERFSAEFPKEGPSILRIQQVVRGDSAAYFCASSPPGESNYGYTFGSGTRLTVV.

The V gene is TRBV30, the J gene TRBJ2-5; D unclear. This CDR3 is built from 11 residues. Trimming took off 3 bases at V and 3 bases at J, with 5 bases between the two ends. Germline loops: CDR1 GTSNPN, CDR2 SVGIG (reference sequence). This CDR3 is CAWSQKETQYF. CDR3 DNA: TGTGCCTGGAGCCAGAAAGAGACCCAGTACTTC.

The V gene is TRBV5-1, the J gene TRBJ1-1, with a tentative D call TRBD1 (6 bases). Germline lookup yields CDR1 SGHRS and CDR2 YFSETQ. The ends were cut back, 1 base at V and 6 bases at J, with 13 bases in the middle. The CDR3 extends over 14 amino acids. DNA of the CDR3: TGCGCCAGCAGCTTGACAGGGATGGTGGCTGAAGCTTTCTTT. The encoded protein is CASSLTGMVAEAFF.

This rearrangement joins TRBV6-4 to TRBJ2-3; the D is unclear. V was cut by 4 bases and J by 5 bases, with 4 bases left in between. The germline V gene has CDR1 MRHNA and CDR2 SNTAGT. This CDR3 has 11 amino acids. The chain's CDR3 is CASSGRDTQYF. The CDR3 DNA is TGTGCCAGCAGTGGAAGAGATACGCAGTATTTT.

The CDR3 here is CASSLALGSYTF. CDR3 bases: TGTGCCAGCAGCTTAGCCCTCGGGAGCTACACCTTC. The gene calls are TRBV7-9 and TRBJ1-2; D not resolved. Germline loops: CDR1 SEHNR, CDR2 FQNEAQ (reference sequence). The V and J ends lost 0 bases and 9 bases respectively, with 8 bases between them. The CDR3 covers 12 residues.